Sequencing of this T cell receptor beta chain was carried out in a study of blood T cells in healthy people across ages. The use of a sample-barcoded 5' primer and a J-beta primer mix characterized a second PCR of roughly 6 to 11 cycles. TCRdb passed the 5' RACE reads through MiXCR, listing each CDR3 protein once. Of fewer than 900,000 distinct CDR3 sequences in the sample, roughly 44% were seen once. Every donor provided 7.5 to 10 milliliters of peripheral blood. Looked up from germline, CDR1 is DFQATT and CDR2 is SNEGSKA (reference sequence). Deletions cut 6 bases from V and 2 bases from J, with 14 bases between. This CDR3 comprises 14 residues.

The TCR was taken from a woman aged 55 to 70 in good health. The rearrangement links TRBV20-1 to TRBJ2-1, with a tentative D call TRBD2 (6 bases). The specimen sequenced was blood. The CDR3: CSAPWRETYNEQFF. DNA of the CDR3: TGCAGTGCCCCCTGGAGGGAGACCTACAATGAGCAGTTCTTC.